What follows are 26 T cell receptor beta chains derived from one specimen sequenced in a study of shared T cell receptors in the human thymus. TCRdb's copy holds only in-frame clones and misses some; the assay was immunoSEQ multiplex PCR. This sample has about 380,000 clones; approximately 95% occur once, and the top ten carry 0.015% to 0.02%. Sequencing was done on a sample of thymocytes. The receptors were gathered from a human donor.

The chain combines TRBV18 with TRBJ2-7; tentatively, D is TRBD2 (5 bases). V shed 3 bases and J shed 2 bases, with 14 bases lying between them. The CDR3 extends over 15 amino acids. Germline CDR1 KGHSH, CDR2 LQKENI. CDR3: CASSPRVGGTYEQYF. The CDR3 DNA reads as TGTGCCAGCTCACCTCGCGTTGGAGGTACCTACGAGCAGTACTTC.

The chain is built from TRBV27 and TRBJ2-7; TRBD2 aligns across 10 bases. Trimming took 8 bases from V and 6 from J; bases not matched to a gene: 7. The length of the CDR3 is 13 residues. The germline V gene has CDR1 MNHEY and CDR2 SMNVEV (reference sequence). The CDR3 sequence is CASSGLAGAEQYF. The CDR3 DNA sequence: TGTGCCAGCTCCGGGCTAGCGGGAGCCGAGCAGTACTTC.

V and J are TRBV5-1 and TRBJ1-1, with a weak D call TRBD1 (5 bases). Germline V gives CDR1 SGHRS, CDR2 YFSETQ. Trimming pared 4 bases from V and 3 bases from J, leaving 22 bases between. This CDR3 spans 17 amino acids. CDR3 in amino acids: CASSVSRDLSFDTEAFF. The CDR3 DNA reads TGCGCCAGCAGCGTCTCCCGGGACCTCAGCTTTGACACTGAAGCTTTCTTT.

The chain employs TRBV10-1 and TRBJ2-7; 9 bases align to TRBD2. The CDR3 extends over 14 amino acids. Germline assignment: CDR1 WNHNN and CDR2 SYGVQD (reference sequence). The ends lost 2 bases at V and 6 bases at J; junction bases unmatched: 5. CDR3 sequence reads: CASSEIGLAFEQYF. For the CDR3, the DNA is TGCGCCAGCAGTGAGATAGGACTAGCGTTCGAGCAGTACTTC.

The chain couples TRBV6-1 to TRBJ1-1; no clear D gene. V was clipped by 0 bases and J by 1 base, with 6 bases between them. The CDR3 is 14 amino acids. CDR1 is MNHNS and CDR2 is SASEGT in the germline V gene. CDR3 in amino acids: CASSEAPGNTEAFF. The CDR3 DNA follows: TGTGCCAGCAGTGAAGCGCCAGGGAACACTGAAGCTTTCTTT.

The chain uses TRBV12-5 and TRBJ1-2, with TRBD1 as a possible D gene (6 bases). Germline loops: CDR1 LGHNT, CDR2 FRNRAP. The CDR3 is 15 residues long. Trimming took off 3 bases at V and 4 bases at J, with 15 bases between the two ends. CDR3 protein: CASGFALAGAYGYTF. CDR3 nucleotide sequence: TGTGCTAGTGGTTTTGCCTTAGCGGGGGCCTATGGCTACACCTTC.

V gene TRBV5-4 combines with J gene TRBJ1-1; D is unresolved. The germline V gene has CDR1 SGHNT and CDR2 YYREEE (reference sequence). The CDR3 length is 14 residues. Trimming removed 1 base at V and 3 bases at J, with 10 bases between. CDR3 bases: TGTGCCAGCAGCTTGAAGGGCGAGGACACTGAAGCTTTCTTT. Encoded protein: CASSLKGEDTEAFF.

The V call is TRBV28, the J call TRBJ2-1; TRBD1 is a possible D gene (5 bases). CDR3 size: 16 residues. Per the germline V gene, CDR1 is MDHEN and CDR2 is SYDVKM. V shed 6 bases and J shed 4 bases, with 19 bases lying between them. This chain's CDR3 is CASSPYRLIVYNEQFF. In nucleotides, the CDR3 is TGTGCCAGCAGCCCTTACAGGCTTATCGTGTACAATGAGCAGTTCTTC. Full variable domain (remainder filled in from reference TRBV28 and TRBJ2-1): DVKVTQSSRYLVKRTGEKVFLECVQDMDHENMFWYRQDPGLGLRLIYFSYDVKMKEKGDIPEGYSVSREKKERFSLILESASTNQTSMYLCASSPYRLIVYNEQFFGPGTRLTVL.

This chain joins TRBV28 and TRBJ1-3; D is uncertain. The CDR3 consists of 16 residues. Germline-derived CDR1 and CDR2 are MDHEN and SYDVKM. V was pared by 5 bases and J by 0 bases, with 14 bases between. The CDR3 DNA is TGTGCCAGCAGTCCCCGGGCAGAGAGCTCTGGAAACACCATATATTTT. It specifies CASSPRAESSGNTIYF.

In its sample, this clone was seen once. The rearrangement uses TRBV14 and TRBJ2-5, with 12 bases lining up with TRBD2. Germline assignment: CDR1 SGHDN and CDR2 FVKESK. The CDR3 sequence is 17 residues long. J was trimmed by 7 bases and V by 0 bases; bases with no gene match: 9. The CDR3 DNA reads TGTGCCAGCAGCCAAGATCCGGGGACTAGCGGGCTCGGGACCCAGTACTTC. This translates into CASSQDPGTSGLGTQYF.

The chain is built from TRBV27 and TRBJ2-7, with 8 positions matching TRBD2. The germline V gene encodes CDR1 MNHEY and CDR2 SMNVEV (reference sequence). CDR3 size: 19 residues. Trimming at V came to 5 bases and at J to 0 bases, leaving 18 bases not matched to a gene. The CDR3 is CASSGPGRASATASYEQYF. The CDR3 nucleotides are TGTGCCAGCAGTGGACCCGGGAGGGCCTCAGCTACTGCCTCCTACGAGCAGTACTTC.

This chain connects TRBV27 to TRBJ1-2; 8 bases are a match to TRBD1. The germline gives CDR1 MNHEY, CDR2 SMNVEV (reference sequence). J lost 3 bases, V lost 7 bases, and 10 bases had no gene match. The CDR3 consists of 15 residues. This CDR3 is CASKRQGTRDYGYTF. CDR3 DNA sequence: TGTGCCAGCAAGAGACAGGGGACGAGGGACTATGGCTACACCTTC.

V and J are TRBV28 and TRBJ1-5; possible D gene TRBD1, 6 bases. V was pared by 6 bases and J by 6 bases, with 24 bases between. This CDR3 region has 17 residues. The germline gives CDR1 MDHEN, CDR2 SYDVKM. Written as DNA, the CDR3 is TGTGCCAGCAGAACCGGCCCGGAGACAGGCCTGGGTCAGCCCCAGCATTTT. Its translation is CASRTGPETGLGQPQHF.

A single count supports this clone. CDR3 residues: CASSTTFSYNEQFF. CDR3 in DNA: TGTGCCAGTAGTACGACTTTCTCCTACAATGAGCAGTTCTTC. V gene TRBV19 combines with J gene TRBJ2-1, with D hard to call. Germline CDR1 and CDR2: LNHDA and SQIVND (reference sequence). V was pared by 4 bases and J by 0 bases, with 7 bases between. The length of the CDR3 is 14 residues.

The V call is TRBV25-1, the J call TRBJ2-1; D is possibly TRBD1 or TRBD2 (6 bases each). V was shortened by 4 bases and J by 3 bases, with 19 bases between the two germline ends. The CDR3 has 17 amino acids. Germline V gene lookup returns CDR1 MGHDK and CDR2 SYGVNS. Here the CDR3 DNA reads TGTGCCAGCAGTGGGGGGGCCAGCCGTAGGCTCTACAATGAGCAGTTCTTC. Translation gives CASSGGASRRLYNEQFF.

The gene calls are TRBV18 and TRBJ2-7, with 10 positions matching TRBD2. Germline values: CDR1 KGHSH, CDR2 LQKENI. This CDR3 spans 16 amino acids. J was trimmed by 5 bases and V by 3 bases; bases with no gene match: 10. The CDR3 nucleotides read TGTGCCAGCTCACCGACCCGAGCTAGCGGGAGCCACGAGCAGTACTTC. Its protein is CASSPTRASGSHEQYF.

The chain employs TRBV2 and TRBJ2-1, with 11 bases lining up with TRBD2. With V trimmed by 2 bases and J by 4 bases, 10 bases remained unmatched. Germline V gene sequence: CDR1 SNHLY, CDR2 FYNNEI. This CDR3 is built from 18 residues. CDR3 residues: CASSERWLAGGNYNEQFF. In DNA, the CDR3 is TGTGCCAGCAGTGAACGGTGGCTAGCGGGAGGCAATTACAATGAGCAGTTCTTC.

The J gene is TRBJ2-3, the V gene TRBV7-3; TRBD1 or TRBD2 may be the D gene (9 bases each). The CDR3 covers 20 residues. The V and J ends lost 0 bases and 0 bases respectively, with 22 bases between them. Germline CDR1 is SGHTA and CDR2 is FQGTGA. CDR3 amino acids: CASSLTTGGLAGASTDTQYF. CDR3 bases: TGTGCCAGCAGCTTAACGACAGGGGGGTTAGCGGGAGCTAGCACAGATACGCAGTATTTT.

The gene calls are TRBV20-1 and TRBJ2-1; D is uncertain. Germline assignment: CDR1 DFQATT and CDR2 SNEGSKA (reference sequence). The V end was cut by 5 bases, the J end by 8 bases, with 10 bases between. This CDR3 spans 11 amino acids. CDR3 sequence reads: CSAPFGHEQFF. DNA of the CDR3: TGCAGTGCTCCGTTCGGACATGAGCAGTTCTTC.

The chain combines TRBV28 with TRBJ1-1; D is possibly TRBD1 (5 bases). Germline CDR1 reads MDHEN; CDR2 reads SYDVKM. Trimming removed 6 bases at V and 1 base at J, with 24 bases between. The CDR3 totals 18 residues. CDR3 coding DNA: TGTGCCAGCAGCCGTAAGGCAGGTGGGGGGAGAGGGAACACTGAAGCTTTCTTT. It is translated as CASSRKAGGGRGNTEAFF.

The chain uses TRBV20-1 and TRBJ2-7; the match to TRBD1 covers 8 bases. Germline values: CDR1 DFQATT, CDR2 SNEGSKA (reference sequence). V dropped 3 bases and J dropped 11; count of bases not matched to a gene: 3. The CDR3 totals 10 residues. CDR3 protein: CSASPGQEYF. Here the CDR3 DNA reads TGCAGTGCTAGTCCGGGACAGGAGTACTTC.

The genes are TRBV7-6 and TRBJ2-2; either TRBD1 or TRBD2 may supply D (6 bases each). The CDR3 spans 14 residues. V lost 4 bases and J 6 bases, leaving 12 bases between the germline ends. Germline V lookup: CDR1 SGHVS, CDR2 FNYEAQ. The CDR3 sequence: CASSYMRGAGELFF. The DNA for the CDR3 is TGTGCCAGCAGCTATATGAGGGGGGCCGGGGAGCTGTTTTTT. Full variable domain (remainder filled in from reference TRBV7-6 and TRBJ2-2): GAGVSQSPRYKVTKRGQDVALRCDPISGHVSLYWYRQALGQGPEFLTYFNYEAQQDKSGLPNDRFSAERPEGSISTLTIQRTEQRDSAMYRCASSYMRGAGELFFGEGSRLTVL.

J is TRBJ1-3 and V is TRBV28, with 8 bases matching TRBD1. J gave up 4 bases and V 1 base, and 6 bases lay outside the gene matches. This CDR3 is 16 amino acids long. Germline CDR1 MDHEN, CDR2 SYDVKM. CDR3 DNA: TGTGCCAGCAGTTTATTTCAGGGGGCCGAAGGAAACACCATATATTTT. Translating gives CASSLFQGAEGNTIYF.

The rearrangement joins TRBV18 to TRBJ2-7; either TRBD1 or TRBD2 may fit D (5 bases each). Germline CDR1 KGHSH, CDR2 LQKENI. Deletions cut 3 bases from V and 0 bases from J, with 21 bases between. The CDR3 consists of 18 residues. This CDR3 is CASSPRGPERVDSYEQYF. The CDR3 coding sequence is TGTGCCAGCTCACCCCGGGGCCCTGAGCGTGTAGACTCCTACGAGCAGTACTTC.

The chain couples TRBV2 to TRBJ1-1; the D is unclear. Trimming removed 2 bases from V and 2 bases from J, with 18 bases in between. Germline V gene lookup returns CDR1 SNHLY and CDR2 FYNNEI. The CDR3 covers 17 residues. The DNA for the CDR3 is TGTGCCAGCAGTGAAACGCCTCGGGCAGGCGACAACACTGAAGCTTTCTTT. As protein: CASSETPRAGDNTEAFF.

The chain links TRBV15 to TRBJ2-1, with 7 bases aligning to TRBD1. The CDR3 contains 16 residues. Unmatched junction bases numbered 9, after V lost 3 bases and J lost 4 bases. CDR1 and CDR2 (germline): LNHNV, YYDKDF (reference sequence). The CDR3, as DNA: TGTGCCACCAGCAGTAAACAGGGGCCGTCTTACAATGAGCAGTTCTTC. This encodes CATSSKQGPSYNEQFF.